The rows below give T cell receptor beta chains drawn from one sample of a study of CD8 T cells in ankylosing spondylitis. TCRdb redid the calling of the 5' RACE reads with MiXCR, one entry per CDR3 protein. This sample has roughly 190,000 distinct CDR3 sequences, with 9.5% to 15% found just once. The sequencing input was blood, either unsorted or a sorted T cell fraction (not recorded which). The receptors stem from a male donor with ankylosing spondylitis or in good health (not recorded which). The CDR3 runs from the conserved cysteine through the conserved F or W. The D gene is left open where the match is weak. Not all rows give a size; the values are once, few, many and, for expanded clones, a class.

v_call	d_call	clone_size	j_call	cdr3_nt	cdr3_aa
TRBV7-6	-	-	TRBJ2-3	TGTGCCAGCAGCTTAGTCTACGACAGGATTTCGGGGACGCAGTATTTT	CASSLVYDRISGTQYF
TRBV14	TRBD2	few	TRBJ2-3	TGTGCCAGCAAGGGACTAAACACAGATACGCAGTATTTT	CASKGLNTDTQYF
TRBV5-1	TRBD2	few	TRBJ2-3	TGCGCCAGCAGCTTGGTAAAGCGGGGGGTCACAGATACGCAGTATTTT	CASSLVKRGVTDTQYF
TRBV29-1	TRBD1	many	TRBJ1-1	TGCAGCGTTGAAGTGGGAACAGGGGTGACTGAAGCTTTCTTT	CSVEVGTGVTEAFF
TRBV24-1	-	-	TRBJ2-1	TGTGCCACCAGGACTACAGGGGAGCAGTTCTTC	CATRTTGEQFF
TRBV12-3/TRBV12-4	-	-	TRBJ2-2	TGTGCCAGCAGTCATCTAACCGCGAACACCGGGGAGCTGTTTTTT	CASSHLTANTGELFF
TRBV19	-	many	TRBJ1-2	TGTGCCAGTAGTATAGATCGTGGATATGGCTACACCTTC	CASSIDRGYGYTF
TRBV12-5	TRBD1	many	TRBJ1-1	TGTGCTAGTGGTCTATGGACAGGGAACACTGAAGCTTTCTTT	CASGLWTGNTEAFF
TRBV4-1	-	-	TRBJ2-7	TGCGCCAGCAGCTCCTACCCCCGGGTTGACGGCCAAACATACGAGCAGTACTTC	CASSSYPRVDGQTYEQYF
TRBV4-1	-	many	TRBJ2-3	TGCGCCAGCAGCCCACCTAGCACAGATACGCAGTATTTT	CASSPPSTDTQYF
TRBV30	-	many	TRBJ2-7	TGTGCCTGGAGTGTACGTTGGGGACTCGAAACTCGGAATTACGAGCAGTACTTC	CAWSVRWGLETRNYEQYF
TRBV9	TRBD2	-	TRBJ2-1	TGTGCCAGCAGCGCCCTAACTAGCGGATCCTACAATGAGCAGTTCTTC	CASSALTSGSYNEQFF
TRBV12-3/TRBV12-4	-	few	TRBJ2-7	TGTGCCAGCAAAGTAGGCTCCTACGAGCAGTACTTC	CASKVGSYEQYF
TRBV2	TRBD2	-	TRBJ2-1	TGTGCCAGCGGGGCGGGGGGACTCTACAATGAGCAGTTCTTC	CASGAGGLYNEQFF
TRBV4-1	TRBD2	few	TRBJ2-3	TGCGCCAGCAGCATAGCCGGACTAGCGGGAGGACTCAATGCAGATACGCAGTATTTT	CASSIAGLAGGLNADTQYF
TRBV27	-	-	TRBJ1-2	TGTGCCAGCAGGGGGGGTTCGTATGGCTACACCTTC	CASRGGSYGYTF
TRBV5-1	-	many	TRBJ2-7	TGCGCCAGCAGCTTGGGAGGCAGCAACGAGCAGTACTTC	CASSLGGSNEQYF
TRBV5-1	-	-	TRBJ1-2	TGCGCCAGCAGCCCGGCGGATGACTATGGCTACACCTTC	CASSPADDYGYTF
TRBV27	-	-	TRBJ1-2	TGTGCCAGCAGTTTGGGTCAGCCGGCTTTTCGGTATGGCTACACCTTC	CASSLGQPAFRYGYTF
TRBV19	-	few	TRBJ1-5	TGTGCCAGTAGTATAACCCAGGGTCAGCCCCAGCATTTT	CASSITQGQPQHF
TRBV19	-	-	TRBJ2-3	TGTGCCAGTAGCCCTCCCGGGACTGTCGGCGCAGATACGCAGTATTTT	CASSPPGTVGADTQYF
TRBV11-2	TRBD2	few	TRBJ2-7	TGTGCCAGCAGCTTAGGGACTAGCAGATACGAGCAGTACTTC	CASSLGTSRYEQYF
TRBV27	-	few	TRBJ2-1	TGTGCCAGCAGTTTAGAAGGGTTCAATGAGCAGTTCTTC	CASSLEGFNEQFF
TRBV4-1	TRBD1	many	TRBJ2-7	TGCGCCAGCAGCCCCGGAACCGGGACAGGGTCCAACGAGCAGTACTTC	CASSPGTGTGSNEQYF
TRBV2	-	few	TRBJ2-2	TGTGCCAGCAGTATAACAGGGATCCTATCCGGGGAGCTGTTTTTT	CASSITGILSGELFF
TRBV3-1	TRBD2	-	TRBJ2-1	TGTGCCTCCACCCAAGATTCTAGCGGGGACTCCTACAATGAGCAGTTCTTC	CASTQDSSGDSYNEQFF
TRBV6-6	-	-	TRBJ2-7	TGTGCCAGCAGTTACCTGGACACGGACGAGCAGTACTTC	CASSYLDTDEQYF
TRBV18	-	-	TRBJ2-7	TGTGCCAGCTCCCACAGATACTACGAGCAGTACTTC	CASSHRYYEQYF
TRBV7-8	-	-	TRBJ2-2	TGTGCCAGCAGCTCCAGCGCCGGAGGCACCGGGGAGCTGTTTTTT	CASSSSAGGTGELFF
TRBV15	TRBD1	few	TRBJ1-2	TGTGCCACCAGCAGGGACAGGGGTAACTATGGCTACACCTTC	CATSRDRGNYGYTF
TRBV9	-	many	TRBJ2-1	TGTGCCAGCAGCTTTCAAGGACATCATGAGCAGTTCTTC	CASSFQGHHEQFF
TRBV5-1	-	-	TRBJ2-5	TGCGCCAGCAGATTGGACAGTTACCAAGAGACCCAGTACTTC	CASRLDSYQETQYF
TRBV4-2	-	few	TRBJ1-1	TGTGCCAGCAGCCAGGGGTGGAACACTGAAGCTTTCTTT	CASSQGWNTEAFF
TRBV20-1	-	many	TRBJ2-1	TGCAGTGCTAGAGATGGGGGGTCCGGCTACAATGAGCAGTTCTTC	CSARDGGSGYNEQFF
TRBV6-1	-	-	TRBJ2-1	TGTGCCAGCAGTCCCGGGCGGGCCGGGGGCAATGAGCAGTTCTTC	CASSPGRAGGNEQFF
TRBV10-2	-	few	TRBJ2-7	TGCGCCAGCAGCCCTTTGGACGGCTTGGGCAGCGAGCAGTACTTC	CASSPLDGLGSEQYF
TRBV25-1	-	-	TRBJ2-3	TGTGCCAGCAGTACCCCCCTGGGGGGCACAGATACGCAGTATTTT	CASSTPLGGTDTQYF